The clone carrying this T cell receptor (beta chain) has only a few counts. Its cognate antigen is unknown. In the authors' workflow: A classifier for distant metastasis in papillary thyroid cancer was constructed using CDR3 differences observed across clinicopathological groups. TCRdb ran MiXCR on the PCR reads. The V and J calls come from TCRdb's annotation, not from the publication. The table lists around 45,000 clones, about 3.2% of them singletons. The sample belongs to a study of metastatic and nonmetastatic thyroid tumors. Study summary: The comparison covered peripheral blood and tumor or nodule tissue in malignant and benign thyroid patients. Broader study findings: It was reported that TCR beta diversity was significantly higher in malignant thyroid tumors than benign nodules, in blood and tumor.

Each patient came to thyroid surgery without any prior treatment (of any kind). There are 17 residues in the CDR3. Trimming took off 2 bases at V and 4 bases at J, with 15 bases between the two ends. Per the germline V gene, CDR1 is MGHRA and CDR2 is YSYEKL. This TCR derives from a female donor with papillary thyroid cancer or a benign thyroid nodule (not recorded which). Some clones in this sample may be carry-over from other donors' samples. The chain carries TRBV4-1 and TRBJ1-6; tentative D call: TRBD1 (6 bases). The source material was blood. The DNA for the CDR3 is TGCGCCAGCAGCCAAACCTCGCAGGGGCTTTATAATTCACCCCTCCACTTT. Translation: CASSQTSQGLYNSPLHF.